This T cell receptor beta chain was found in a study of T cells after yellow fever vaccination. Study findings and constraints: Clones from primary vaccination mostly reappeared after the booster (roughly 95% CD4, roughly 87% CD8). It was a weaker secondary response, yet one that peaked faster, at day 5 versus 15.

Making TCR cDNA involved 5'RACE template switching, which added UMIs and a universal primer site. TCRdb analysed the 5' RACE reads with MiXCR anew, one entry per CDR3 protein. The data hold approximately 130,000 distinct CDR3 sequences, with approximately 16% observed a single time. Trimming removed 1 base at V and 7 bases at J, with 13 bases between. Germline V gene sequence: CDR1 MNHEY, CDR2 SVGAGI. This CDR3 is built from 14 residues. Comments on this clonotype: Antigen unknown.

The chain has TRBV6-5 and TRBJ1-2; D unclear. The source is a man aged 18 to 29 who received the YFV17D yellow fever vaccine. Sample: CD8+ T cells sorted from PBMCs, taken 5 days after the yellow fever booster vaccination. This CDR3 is CASSYYQLSGGYTF. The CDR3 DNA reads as TGTGCCAGCAGTTACTACCAGTTGTCTGGTGGCTACACCTTC.